This T cell receptor (beta chain) was observed in a study of blood T cell repertoires in COVID-19. Study information: Sources were T cells, B-cell-depleted T cells, or PBMCs; the material itself was cDNA or gDNA.

The trim removed 6 bases at V and 3 bases at J, leaving 11 bases unmatched. The CDR3 loop spans 16 amino acids. Germline values: CDR1 MDHEN, CDR2 SYDVKM. Enrolled during active infection, Seattle patients were then followed longitudinally. Data came from immunoSEQ multiplex PCR; TCRdb stores just in-frame clones and leaves some out. This sample carries 150,000 to 200,000 clones, roughly 91% of them seen once, and the ten largest clones take approximately 4.6%. This clone was detected once. This chain uses TRBV28 with TRBJ2-3, with 8 positions matching TRBD1. Sequencing used peripheral blood. The source is a man between 18 and 29 years old with COVID-19, enrolled during active disease. The CDR3 DNA reads as TGTGCCAGCAGACCCACAGGGGGGTGGGGGACAGATACGCAGTATTTT. Translating it yields CASRPTGGWGTDTQYF.